What follows are 25 T cell receptor beta chains derived from one specimen sequenced in a study of early T cells in non-severe SARS-CoV-2 infection. MiXCR, run by TCRdb on the 5' RACE reads, gives a single entry per CDR3 protein. The repertoire includes roughly 90,000 distinct CDR3 sequences, roughly an eighth of them detected once, and 3% to 3.5% sits in the top ten. The sequenced sample consisted of whole blood. The source of these receptors is an adult who was a healthcare worker with PCR-confirmed SARS-CoV-2 infection or an uninfected control (not recorded which).

A single count supports this clonotype. The chain employs TRBV7-3 and TRBJ1-1, with unresolved D. Germline CDR1 reads SGHTA; CDR2 reads FQGTGA. The CDR3 is 13 amino acids. V shed 8 bases and J shed 1 base, with 11 bases lying between them. In nucleotides, the CDR3 is TGTGCCAGCCACAAGGGAGCGAACACTGAAGCTTTCTTT. Residues: CASHKGANTEAFF. Combining the CDR3 with reference TRBV7-3 and TRBJ1-1 gives the whole variable domain GAGVSQTPSNKVTEKGKYVELRCDPISGHTALYWYRQSLGQGPEFLIYFQGTGAADDSGLPNDRFFAVRPEGSVSTLKIQRTERGDSAVYLCASHKGANTEAFFGQGTRLTVV.

The CDR3 loop is CASGSMGNTGELFF. The CDR3 DNA reads TGTGCTAGTGGTTCCATGGGGAACACCGGGGAGCTGTTTTTT. V gene TRBV12-5 combines with J gene TRBJ2-2; D unclear. The CDR3 has 14 residues. CDR1 is LGHNT, CDR2 FRNRAP, per germline. Trimming removed 4 bases from V and 1 base from J, with 7 bases in between.

At least ten counts were recorded for this clonotype. The V call is TRBV19, the J call TRBJ2-3; D possibly corresponds to TRBD1 (6 bases). The CDR3 runs 14 residues. V lost 6 bases, J lost 0 bases, and 10 bases lay in between. Germline values: CDR1 LNHDA, CDR2 SQIVND (reference sequence). CDR3 in amino acids: CASSLQGSTDTQYF. The CDR3 bases are TGTGCCAGTAGCCTACAGGGAAGCACAGATACGCAGTATTTT.

This clonotype occurred many times. The chain employs TRBV7-3 and TRBJ1-3; no firm D call. This CDR3 is 15 amino acids long. From germline, CDR1 is SGHTA and CDR2 FQGTGA. Trimming shortened V by 2 bases and J by 2 bases, and 10 bases separated the two germline ends. CDR3 loop: CASSLSGITGNTIYF. CDR3 in DNA: TGTGCCAGCAGCTTATCCGGGATAACTGGAAACACCATATATTTT.

This clonotype was recorded at least ten times. The genes are TRBV3-1 and TRBJ2-7, with D possibly matching TRBD2 (5 bases). Germline V gene data show CDR1 as LGHDT and CDR2 as YNNKEL (reference sequence). With 1 base removed from V and 0 bases from J, the gap between germline ends came to 10 bases. The CDR3 runs to 15 residues. The CDR3 bases are TGTGCCAGCAGCCAAGCCCCGGGGAGCTCCTACGAGCAGTACTTC. Protein product: CASSQAPGSSYEQYF.

This clonotype appeared a few times. The gene calls are TRBV6-1 and TRBJ1-5; no clear D gene. V lost 0 bases and J lost 1, with 10 bases in between. CDR3 size: 16 residues. Per germline, CDR1 MNHNS and CDR2 SASEGT. CDR3 bases: TGTGCCAGCAGTGAAGCTTGGAGGAGGAGCAATCAGCCCCAGCATTTT. Translated: CASSEAWRRSNQPQHF.

This chain links TRBV18 with TRBJ1-1; D ambiguous. The germline gives CDR1 KGHSH, CDR2 LQKENI. Trimming removed 0 bases at V and 0 bases at J, with 8 bases between. The CDR3 runs 15 residues. CDR3 coding DNA: TGTGCCAGCTCACCACCGGCCAGCCTGAACACTGAAGCTTTCTTT. Translated: CASSPPASLNTEAFF. The complete variable domain, with remaining parts taken from reference TRBV18 and TRBJ1-1, reads NAGVMQNPRHLVRRRGQEARLRCSPMKGHSHVYWYRQLPEEGLKFMVYLQKENIIDESGMPKERFSAEFPKEGPSILRIQQVVRGDSAAYFCASSPPASLNTEAFFGQGTRLTVV.

The rearrangement uses TRBV29-1 and TRBJ2-1; TRBD2 matches 7 bases. V trimming: 7 bases; J trimming: 6 bases; junction bases outside the gene matches: 0. Germline CDR1 and CDR2: SQVTM and ANQGSEA. The CDR3 length is 10 residues. Written as DNA, the CDR3 is TGCAGCGGCGGGGGCAATGAGCAGTTCTTC. Translation: CSGGGNEQFF.

The chain has TRBV5-1 and TRBJ2-7; D remains unclear. With 0 bases removed from V and 0 bases from J, the gap between germline ends came to 10 bases. The CDR3 runs to 15 residues. CDR1 SGHRS and CDR2 YFSETQ come from the germline V gene. CDR3 sequence reads: CASSLEAHSSYEQYF. In nucleotides, the CDR3 is TGCGCCAGCAGCTTGGAGGCTCATAGCTCCTACGAGCAGTACTTC. Drawing the rest from reference TRBV5-1 and TRBJ2-7, the complete variable domain is KAGVTQTPRYLIKTRGQQVTLSCSPISGHRSVSWYQQTPGQGLQFLFEYFSETQRNKGNFPGRFSGRQFSNSRSEMNVSTLELGDSALYLCASSLEAHSSYEQYFGPGTRLTVT.

This clonotype was recorded many times. The chain employs TRBV29-1 and TRBJ1-1; D is undetermined. The CDR3 sequence is 13 residues long. V lost 5 bases to trimming and J lost 2 bases, with 12 bases between them. Germline loops: CDR1 SQVTM, CDR2 ANQGSEA. This CDR3 is CSVRKGGNTEAFF. CDR3 bases: TGCAGCGTTCGGAAGGGAGGAAACACTGAAGCTTTCTTT.

This clonotype was recorded at least ten times. The chain joins TRBV14 to TRBJ2-7; no clear D gene. CDR3 length: 12 residues. Trimming removed 4 bases from V and 4 bases from J, with 8 bases in between. The germline V gene encodes CDR1 SGHDN and CDR2 FVKESK. Here the CDR3 reads CASSPEQYEQYF. In DNA, the CDR3 is TGTGCCAGCAGCCCGGAGCAGTACGAGCAGTACTTC.

The chain couples TRBV9 to TRBJ2-2; D may be TRBD1 (6 bases). V was cut by 4 bases and J by 6 bases, with 13 bases left in between. CDR3 length equals 14 residues. The germline CDR1 and CDR2 sequences are SGDLS and YYNGEE. CDR3 loop: CASSPPQGSGELFF. CDR3 DNA sequence: TGTGCCAGCAGCCCACCCCAGGGGTCCGGGGAGCTGTTTTTT.

This clonotype came up many times. The rearrangement joins TRBV7-6 to TRBJ2-1, with 8 nucleotides matching TRBD2. CDR1 and CDR2 (germline): SGHVS, FNYEAQ. Losses at the gene ends were 2 bases for V and 5 bases for J; bases not matched to a gene: 14. This CDR3 region has 18 residues. The chain's CDR3 is CASSLLSARGGFDNEQFF. The CDR3 coding sequence is TGTGCCAGCAGCTTACTCAGTGCCCGGGGGGGCTTTGACAATGAGCAGTTCTTC.

At least ten counts were recorded for this clonotype. The V and J genes are TRBV29-1 and TRBJ2-7; TRBD1 matches at 7 bases. Germline V CDR1 and CDR2: SQVTM, ANQGSEA. V lost 6 bases to trimming and J lost 3 bases; unmatched junction nucleotides: 5. The CDR3 runs 12 residues. The CDR3 sequence: CSVTGFHYEQYF. DNA for the CDR3: TGCAGCGTGACAGGGTTCCACTACGAGCAGTACTTC.

This clonotype has a count of ten or more. This chain uses TRBV18 with TRBJ1-3; a weak D match, TRBD1 (5 bases). The V end lost 4 bases, the J end lost 0 bases, and 10 bases lay between the germline ends. The germline gives CDR1 KGHSH, CDR2 LQKENI. The CDR3 is 15 residues long. CDR3 sequence reads: CASSQTEDSGNTIYF. CDR3 nucleotide sequence: TGTGCCAGCTCACAGACAGAAGACTCTGGAAACACCATATATTTT.

Sample share makes this clonotype medium-sized. The chain recombines TRBV25-1 with TRBJ2-1; D possibly corresponds to TRBD2 (6 bases). CDR1 and CDR2 (germline): MGHDK, SYGVNS. The CDR3 has 12 residues. Trimming took 4 bases from V and 8 from J, leaving 9 bases between them. CDR3 protein: CASSGLGDEQFF. The CDR3 DNA reads TGTGCCAGCAGTGGACTAGGGGATGAGCAGTTCTTC. The complete variable domain, with remaining parts taken from reference TRBV25-1 and TRBJ2-1, reads EADIYQTPRYLVIGTGKKITLECSQTMGHDKMYWYQQDPGMELHLIHYSYGVNSTEKGDLSSESTVSRIRTEHFPLTLESARPSHTSQYLCASSGLGDEQFFGPGTRLTVL.

This clonotype was seen repeatedly, ten times or more. The chain is built from TRBV29-1 and TRBJ2-7; a possible D gene is TRBD1 (6 bases). V lost 7 bases, J lost 2 bases, and 15 bases lay in between. CDR3 size: 13 residues. Germline V gene sequence: CDR1 SQVTM, CDR2 ANQGSEA. For the CDR3, the DNA is TGCAGCGCGTATTTGGGACAAACCTACGAGCAGTACTTC. As protein: CSAYLGQTYEQYF.

The CDR3 bases are TGTGCCAGCAGCTCACGGGCCGGACAGCCGGGGGATACGCAGTATTTT. Residues: CASSSRAGQPGDTQYF. V and J are TRBV7-6 and TRBJ2-3; TRBD1 is a possible D gene (6 bases). The V gene's germline CDR1 is SGHVS and CDR2 FNYEAQ. V lost 4 bases and J 6 bases, leaving 20 bases between the germline ends. This CDR3 contains 16 residues.

This clonotype was found many times. V usage is TRBV29-1 and J usage is TRBJ2-5, with D uncertain. This CDR3 comprises 14 residues. Germline CDR1 reads SQVTM; CDR2 reads ANQGSEA. V gave up 2 bases and J gave up 2 bases, with 12 bases separating them. The CDR3 DNA is TGCAGCGTTGAACTTGTCAGGCAACAAGAGACCCAGTACTTC. This encodes CSVELVRQQETQYF.

This clonotype turned up a few times. In nucleotides, the CDR3 is TGTGCCAGCAGTTTTGACTCGGGCCCCTACGAGCAGTACTTC. This codes for CASSFDSGPYEQYF. This chain links TRBV2 with TRBJ2-7, with D unclear. V was pared by 5 bases and J by 2 bases, with 13 bases between. Germline assignment: CDR1 SNHLY and CDR2 FYNNEI. The CDR3 totals 14 residues.

The rearrangement joins TRBV10-3 to TRBJ2-7; TRBD1 might be the D (6 bases). Germline CDR1 reads ENHRY; CDR2 reads SYGVKD. CDR3 length: 12 amino acids. V lost 10 bases to trimming and J lost 2 bases, with 12 bases between them. The CDR3 coding sequence is TGTGCCACGTGGGACACCACCTACGAGCAGTACTTC. Its protein is CATWDTTYEQYF.

Of note for this clonotype: A much larger clone differs from this one at a single base, so this may be a read error. The V call is TRBV20-1, the J call TRBJ1-2; D is uncertain. Germline V CDR1 and CDR2: DFQATT, SNEGSKA (reference sequence). V was shortened by 3 bases and J by 0 bases, with 8 bases between the two germline ends. The CDR3 is made up of 13 amino acids. CDR3 loop: CSARVDSNYGYTF. CDR3 DNA: TGCAGTGCTAGGGTAGACTCTAACTATGGCTACACCTTC.

This chain uses TRBV29-1 with TRBJ2-7; perhaps D is TRBD1 or TRBD2 (5 bases each). V was clipped by 2 bases and J by 1 base, with 9 bases between them. The CDR3 totals 13 residues. CDR1 and CDR2 (germline): SQVTM, ANQGSEA. The CDR3 nucleotides are TGCAGCGTTGAAAGGGACGGATCCTACGAGCAGTACTTC. Translated: CSVERDGSYEQYF.

Comment on this clonotype: A much larger clone differs by one base, so this may be a read error. The chain recombines TRBV6-4 with TRBJ1-2; weak D call: TRBD1 (5 bases). Trimming removed 7 bases from V and 7 bases from J, with 25 bases in between. Germline lookup yields CDR1 MRHNA and CDR2 SNTAGT. This CDR3 comprises 16 residues. The CDR3 sequence: CASTESPTTKGPGYTF. The CDR3 nucleotides are TGTGCCAGCACTGAATCACCAACTACGAAGGGGCCTGGCTACACCTTC.

This clonotype was seen more than once but under ten times. The genes are TRBV7-6 and TRBJ1-5; D unclear. Deletions cut 2 bases from V and 3 bases from J, with 11 bases between. This CDR3 is 15 amino acids long. The V gene's germline CDR1 is SGHVS and CDR2 FNYEAQ. The CDR3 loop is CASSLRDSPNQPQHF. As DNA, the CDR3 is TGTGCCAGCAGCTTAAGGGATTCTCCCAATCAGCCCCAGCATTTT.